What follows describes a single T cell receptor beta chain. Its cognate antigen is unknown. Other DNA variants within this sample encode the same CDR3. The data stem from a study of Ad26.COV2.S vaccination and SARS-CoV-2 variants. Broader study findings: Similar non-spike TCR breadth was observed in recipients of vaccine and of placebo.

The V and J ends lost 0 bases and 7 bases respectively, with 0 bases between them. Germline CDR1 is SEHNR and CDR2 is FQNEAQ (reference sequence). The CDR3 is made up of 11 amino acids. This table comes from immunoSEQ multiplex PCR, and its TCRdb copy is limited to in-frame clones, with some not included. The sample contains fewer than 400,000 clones, 80% to 90% of which appear only once. As for treatment: approximately 18 received Ad26.COV2.S at low or high dose, single or two shots; about 5 received placebo; per-sample allocation not given. Sampling occurred on day 63 after the first vaccine or placebo injection.

This receptor was identified in a person between 18 and 60 years old who received the Ad26.COV2.S COVID-19 vaccine or a placebo. The sample was peripheral blood, taken in a trial of Ad26.COV2.S vaccine versus placebo. The chain uses TRBV7-9 and TRBJ2-2; D is undetermined. CDR3 protein: CASSLAGELFF. The DNA for the CDR3 is TGTGCCAGCAGCTTAGCCGGGGAGCTGTTTTTT.